These T cell receptor beta chains were read from a single sample in a study of T cell responses to AZD1222 COVID-19 vaccine. The data were produced by immunoSEQ multiplex PCR, yet TCRdb's version contains in-frame clones alone and is incomplete. The data hold around 84,000 clones, with about 90% observed a single time. This specimen consisted of peripheral blood, obtained on day 0 of MenACWY control vaccination. Source of these receptors: an adult in good health. CDR3s include the opening cysteine and the closing phenylalanine or tryptophan. Each record gives: CDR3 DNA, CDR3 protein, V gene, D gene, J gene, clone size. A D gene is named only where the DNA matches it firmly. Where a row states a size, it is once, few, many or the class of an expanded clone; other rows omit it.

CDR3 DNA: TGTGCCACCAGTGCCACGGACAGCCCAGAGTCGCCCCAGCATTTT; CDR3 protein: CATSATDSPESPQHF; V gene: TRBV24-1; D gene: .; J gene: TRBJ1-5; clone size: once
CDR3 DNA: TGTGCCACCAGCAGAGACGGGGGAACCTACGAGCAGTACTTC; CDR3 protein: CATSRDGGTYEQYF; V gene: TRBV15; D gene: .; J gene: TRBJ2-7; clone size: .
CDR3 DNA: TGCGCCAGCAGCTTGAGTAGCGGGGGGTACAATGAGCAGTTCTTC; CDR3 protein: CASSLSSGGYNEQFF; V gene: TRBV5-1; D gene: TRBD2; J gene: TRBJ2-1; clone size: .
CDR3 DNA: TGTGCCAGCAGCCTCAGGGACGAGCAGTACTTC; CDR3 protein: CASSLRDEQYF; V gene: TRBV28; D gene: .; J gene: TRBJ2-7; clone size: .
CDR3 DNA: TGTGCCAGTAGTATAGACGGGTTCACCGGGGAGCTGTTTTTT; CDR3 protein: CASSIDGFTGELFF; V gene: TRBV19; D gene: .; J gene: TRBJ2-2; clone size: .
CDR3 DNA: TGTGCCAGCAGCCCCTCTGCAGGCCCCGGGGAGCTGTTTTTT; CDR3 protein: CASSPSAGPGELFF; V gene: TRBV7-3; D gene: .; J gene: TRBJ2-2; clone size: .
CDR3 DNA: TGTGCCAGCAGCTTTCTCAGGGCCCAGCCCCAGCATTTT; CDR3 protein: CASSFLRAQPQHF; V gene: TRBV7-2; D gene: .; J gene: TRBJ1-5; clone size: .
CDR3 DNA: TGTGCCAGCAGCGTAGGGCTAGCTATGACCGAGCAGTACTTC; CDR3 protein: CASSVGLAMTEQYF; V gene: TRBV9; D gene: .; J gene: TRBJ2-7; clone size: .
CDR3 DNA: TGCAGTGCTAGTGCATCCGGGCTTGTCAATCAGCCCCAGCATTTT; CDR3 protein: CSASASGLVNQPQHF; V gene: TRBV20-1; D gene: .; J gene: TRBJ1-5; clone size: .
CDR3 DNA: TGCGCCAGCAGTGAAAAAACTCCGGGACAGGGAAACACCATATATTTT; CDR3 protein: CASSEKTPGQGNTIYF; V gene: TRBV10-1; D gene: TRBD1; J gene: TRBJ1-3; clone size: .
CDR3 DNA: TGCGCCAGCAGCCAAGAGGGGTCACCCCTCCACTTT; CDR3 protein: CASSQEGSPLHF; V gene: TRBV4-3; D gene: .; J gene: TRBJ1-6; clone size: .
CDR3 DNA: TGTGCCAGCAGCTTAGATCACAGCCAGACCCAGTACTTC; CDR3 protein: CASSLDHSQTQYF; V gene: TRBV11-3; D gene: .; J gene: TRBJ2-5; clone size: few
CDR3 DNA: TGTGCCAGTAGTCCGTACCGGGACACGAACACTGAAGCTTTCTTT; CDR3 protein: CASSPYRDTNTEAFF; V gene: TRBV19; D gene: .; J gene: TRBJ1-1; clone size: few
CDR3 DNA: TGTGCCAGCAGCCCCGTGGGGGGGACCTCAGATACGCAGTATTTT; CDR3 protein: CASSPVGGTSDTQYF; V gene: TRBV6-6; D gene: TRBD2; J gene: TRBJ2-3; clone size: .
CDR3 DNA: TGTGCCAGTAGTACGACTCCAGGGGAGGACTATTATTCGGGCTACACCTTC; CDR3 protein: CASSTTPGEDYYSGYTF; V gene: TRBV19; D gene: .; J gene: TRBJ1-2; clone size: .
CDR3 DNA: TGCGCCAGCAGCCAAAGCCAGGGGGGATTGAACTTC; CDR3 protein: CASSQSQGGLNF; V gene: TRBV4-1; D gene: .; J gene: TRBJ2-4; clone size: .
CDR3 DNA: TGCGCCAGCAGCTTGGAAGGGGCACAGGGCTACACCTTC; CDR3 protein: CASSLEGAQGYTF; V gene: TRBV5-1; D gene: .; J gene: TRBJ1-2; clone size: once
CDR3 DNA: TGTGCCAGTTCCAGCCAACCCCACTATGGCTACACCTTC; CDR3 protein: CASSSQPHYGYTF; V gene: TRBV27; D gene: .; J gene: TRBJ1-2; clone size: .
CDR3 DNA: TGTGCCAGCAGTTTAGGGCAGGCCGTGGGGCCCCAGCATTTT; CDR3 protein: CASSLGQAVGPQHF; V gene: TRBV27; D gene: .; J gene: TRBJ1-5; clone size: .
CDR3 DNA: TGTGCCAGTAGTATAGATAAGGGGGGGACCTATGGCTACACCTTC; CDR3 protein: CASSIDKGGTYGYTF; V gene: TRBV19; D gene: .; J gene: TRBJ1-2; clone size: .
CDR3 DNA: TGTGCCAGCAGTTACTCGAATCGGGGGCCTTACAATGAGCAGTTCTTC; CDR3 protein: CASSYSNRGPYNEQFF; V gene: TRBV6-5; D gene: .; J gene: TRBJ2-1; clone size: .
CDR3 DNA: TGTGCCAGCAGTTACATCACACCGGGACAGCCTCAAGAGACCCAGTACTTC; CDR3 protein: CASSYITPGQPQETQYF; V gene: TRBV6-2/TRBV6-3; D gene: TRBD1; J gene: TRBJ2-5; clone size: .
CDR3 DNA: TGTGCCAGCAAGGTGGGGATTAACTATGGCTACACCTTC; CDR3 protein: CASKVGINYGYTF; V gene: TRBV6-5; D gene: .; J gene: TRBJ1-2; clone size: once
CDR3 DNA: TGTGCCAGCAGTGTGAACAGGGGGCAGAGTGAAAAACTGTTTTTT; CDR3 protein: CASSVNRGQSEKLFF; V gene: TRBV28; D gene: TRBD1; J gene: TRBJ1-4; clone size: few
CDR3 DNA: TGTGCCAGCAGCCACAGGGACGGGGGCTCAAGCAATCAGCCCCAGCATTTT; CDR3 protein: CASSHRDGGSSNQPQHF; V gene: TRBV6-2/TRBV6-3; D gene: .; J gene: TRBJ1-5; clone size: once
CDR3 DNA: TGTGCCAGCAGCCAATCGGCAGGGGGAGAGACCCAGTACTTC; CDR3 protein: CASSQSAGGETQYF; V gene: TRBV16; D gene: TRBD1; J gene: TRBJ2-5; clone size: once
CDR3 DNA: TGTGCCATCAGGGGATTTAACACCGGGGAGCTGTTTTTT; CDR3 protein: CAIRGFNTGELFF; V gene: TRBV10-3; D gene: .; J gene: TRBJ2-2; clone size: .
CDR3 DNA: TGTGCCAGCACAAAGTACCGGACGGGCAATCAGCCCCAGCATTTT; CDR3 protein: CASTKYRTGNQPQHF; V gene: TRBV2; D gene: .; J gene: TRBJ1-5; clone size: once
CDR3 DNA: TGTGCCAGCAGTGACTCGTTCGGGGGCGACACTGAAGCTTTCTTT; CDR3 protein: CASSDSFGGDTEAFF; V gene: TRBV6-4; D gene: .; J gene: TRBJ1-1; clone size: .
CDR3 DNA: TGCAGCGTGACCAGCGGCCTGGCCTCTGGAAACACCATATATTTT; CDR3 protein: CSVTSGLASGNTIYF; V gene: TRBV29-1; D gene: .; J gene: TRBJ1-3; clone size: .
CDR3 DNA: TGTGCCAGCAGTTCCGGGGACAGGCGTTCCTACGAGCAGTACTTC; CDR3 protein: CASSSGDRRSYEQYF; V gene: TRBV27; D gene: TRBD1; J gene: TRBJ2-7; clone size: .
CDR3 DNA: TGTGCCAGTAGTCCCCGGTGGACAGCAACTAATGAAAAACTGTTTTTT; CDR3 protein: CASSPRWTATNEKLFF; V gene: TRBV19; D gene: .; J gene: TRBJ1-4; clone size: .
CDR3 DNA: TGTGCCAGTAGCTCCGACAGGGGAACTTACGGCTACACCTTC; CDR3 protein: CASSSDRGTYGYTF; V gene: TRBV19; D gene: TRBD1; J gene: TRBJ1-2; clone size: .
CDR3 DNA: TGTGCCAGCAGCCTGAGGGACAGGGGCGATCTGGAGACCCAGTACTTC; CDR3 protein: CASSLRDRGDLETQYF; V gene: TRBV3-1/TRBV3-2; D gene: TRBD1; J gene: TRBJ2-5; clone size: .
CDR3 DNA: TGTGCCAGCAGCTCGAGGGACGGAGATACGCAGTATTTT; CDR3 protein: CASSSRDGDTQYF; V gene: TRBV5-4; D gene: .; J gene: TRBJ2-3; clone size: .
CDR3 DNA: TGTGCCAGTAGTCTCGGGGGGGGAGTTGATGGCTACACCTTC; CDR3 protein: CASSLGGGVDGYTF; V gene: TRBV19; D gene: .; J gene: TRBJ1-2; clone size: .
CDR3 DNA: TGCAGTGCTAGTCGGACCCAGGACTATGGCTACACCTTC; CDR3 protein: CSASRTQDYGYTF; V gene: TRBV20-1; D gene: .; J gene: TRBJ1-2; clone size: .